This T cell receptor beta chain was retrieved from a study of monozygotic twins with inflammatory bowel disease. TCRdb reanalyzed the 5' RACE reads, giving one entry per CDR3 protein sequence and no DNA. The sample data list about 450,000 distinct CDR3 sequences. Findings and caveats of the study: Patients with IBD had less TCRbeta diversity (inverse Simpson) than their healthy co-twins. Patients received differing immunosuppressive treatments, which may have added variability to their repertoires. Limited power may explain why concordant and discordant twins showed no difference in repertoire similarity. The analysis yielded no support for one strong signal or clonotype associated with IBD.

Note on this clonotype: Its specificity is unknown.

The clonotype originates from a human donor with ulcerative colitis or Crohn's disease, or a healthy co-twin of an affected twin (not recorded which). Specimen: blood.

The CDR3 region is CASRTSGLSGANVLTF. This chain uses TRBV2 with TRBJ2-6; the TCRdb call, TRBD2, lacks DNA for checking. CDR3 length: 16 amino acids. CDR1 is SNHLY, CDR2 FYNNEI, per germline.